In its sample, the clone carrying this T cell receptor (beta chain) was seen a few times. No antigen is known for it. The entry originates in a study of CD8 T cells in ankylosing spondylitis. Whole-study findings and limits: A TCR beta motif made of fewer than 10 highly homologous variants seemed typical of ankylosing spondylitis blood. Both synovial fluid and blood in reactive arthritis had previously been reported to carry some motif variants. Disease-linked clones, CD8+, were relatively rare in peripheral blood.

Using its own MiXCR run on the 5' RACE reads, TCRdb lists one record per CDR3 protein. This table has under 450,000 distinct CDR3 sequences, 20% appearing once. V shed 3 bases and J 6 bases; nucleotides not matched to a gene: 8. The CDR3 runs 15 residues. CDR1 SEHNR and CDR2 FQNEAQ come from the germline V gene (reference sequence). Sequences were obtained from blood, either unsorted or a sorted T cell fraction (not recorded which). The clonotype originates from a male donor with ankylosing spondylitis or in good health (not recorded which). The chain uses TRBV7-9 and TRBJ1-5; 7 bases agree with TRBD1. The CDR3 reads CASSLGAGGSQPQHF. The CDR3 DNA reads TGTGCCAGCAGCTTGGGGGCAGGGGGGAGTCAGCCCCAGCATTTT.